Listed here is a single T cell receptor (beta chain). The target antigen is unknown. The data were obtained in a study of shared clonotypes between healthy human individuals. The V and J ends lost 8 bases and 7 bases respectively, with 6 bases between them. CDR3 length: 10 residues. In germline, CDR1 is ENHRY, CDR2 SYGVKD. Profiled with immunoSEQ multiplex PCR; TCRdb holds only in-frame clones, not every one. The top ten hold 0.1% to 0.15% of the sample, which has about 2 million clones, 90% to 95% seen once. Study observations and caveats: Only a few donors were included, so the genetic and exposure-history diversity represented was limited.

Healthy HIV-negative adults with no recent acute infections or vaccinations were recruited as donors. Sample: naive CD4+ T cells sorted from blood. The subset: CD45RA+ positively selected. The sequence derives from a man younger than 35 in good health. This sequence joins TRBV10-3 and TRBJ2-4; D not certain. Here the CDR3 reads CAIGPNIQYF. In DNA form, the CDR3 reads TGTGCCATCGGACCGAACATTCAGTACTTC.